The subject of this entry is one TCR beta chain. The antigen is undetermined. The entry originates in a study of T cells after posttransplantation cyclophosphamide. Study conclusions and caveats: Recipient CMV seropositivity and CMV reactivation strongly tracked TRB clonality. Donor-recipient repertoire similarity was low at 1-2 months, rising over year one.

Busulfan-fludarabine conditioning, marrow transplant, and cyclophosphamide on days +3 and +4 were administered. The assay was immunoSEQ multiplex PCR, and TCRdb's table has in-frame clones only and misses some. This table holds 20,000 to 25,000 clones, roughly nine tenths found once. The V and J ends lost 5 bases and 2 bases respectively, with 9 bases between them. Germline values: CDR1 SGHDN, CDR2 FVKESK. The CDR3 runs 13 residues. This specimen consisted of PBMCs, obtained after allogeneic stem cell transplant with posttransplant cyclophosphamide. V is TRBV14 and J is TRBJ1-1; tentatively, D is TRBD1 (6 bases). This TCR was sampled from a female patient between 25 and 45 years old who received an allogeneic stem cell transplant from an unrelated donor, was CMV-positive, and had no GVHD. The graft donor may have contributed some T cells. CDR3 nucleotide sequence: TGTGCCAGCAGCAAGACAGGTAACACTGAAGCTTTCTTT. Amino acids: CASSKTGNTEAFF.